These 4 T cell receptor beta chains originate from one sample sequenced in a study of cytomegalovirus exposure and HLA in healthy donors. It was with 60 Vbeta and 13 Jbeta primers that the PCR ran. The assay was immunoSEQ multiplex PCR, and TCRdb's table has in-frame clones only and misses some. The sample has about 130,000 clones; over 70% are singletons. The sample consisted of PBMCs. Receptors were obtained from a man between 40 and 49 years old in good health and CMV-seronegative.

The chain couples TRBV4-3 to TRBJ1-1; D is possibly TRBD1 (6 bases). Trimming removed 3 bases from V and 0 bases from J, with 14 bases in between. Germline V gene lookup returns CDR1 LGHNA and CDR2 YSLEER. This CDR3 has 16 amino acids. The CDR3 sequence: CASSQWTDPMNTEAFF. DNA for the CDR3: TGCGCCAGCAGCCAGTGGACAGATCCTATGAACACTGAAGCTTTCTTT.

The CDR3 spells CASSPPRASDTQYF. In DNA, the CDR3 is TGTGCCAGCAGCCCCCCGCGAGCATCAGATACGCAGTATTTT. V gene TRBV7-2 combines with J gene TRBJ2-3; no definite D call. The CDR3 is 14 amino acids. CDR1 is SGHTA and CDR2 is FQGNSA in the germline V gene. V dropped 5 bases and J dropped 4 bases, with 13 bases sitting between them.

As DNA, the CDR3 is TGTGCCAGCAGCTTACAGGGTTATCAGCCCCAGCATTTT. This translates into CASSLQGYQPQHF. V and J are TRBV5-4 and TRBJ1-5; D is perhaps TRBD1 (6 bases). The CDR3 contains 13 residues. Germline V gives CDR1 SGHNT, CDR2 YYREEE (reference sequence). Trimming cost V 2 bases and J 5 bases, with 8 bases left between them.

The chain has TRBV28 and TRBJ2-4; 8 bases map to TRBD1. CDR3 length: 13 amino acids. Trimming at V came to 8 bases and at J to 1 base, leaving 1 base not matched to a gene. Germline-derived CDR1 and CDR2 are MDHEN and SYDVKM. CDR3 amino acids: CASQGAAKNIQYF. The CDR3 DNA is TGTGCCAGCCAGGGGGCTGCCAAAAACATTCAGTACTTC.